The present T cell receptor beta chain was sequenced within a study of T-cell reconstitution after alpha-beta-depleted transplantation in children. Whole-study results and caveats: In patients about two months after transplant, alpha-beta T cells reportedly arose from several hundred expanded graft clones. TCRbeta diversity was high at day 60 in some patients (a result of surviving recipient T cells and thymic progenitors). Counts and diversity of T cells one year after transplant came mostly from newly produced T cells.

Unique molecular identifiers tagged the TCRbeta library. TCRdb ran MiXCR on the PCR reads and lists one entry per CDR3 protein. The sample includes roughly 420,000 distinct CDR3 sequences, about a sixth of them seen just once. Remarks on this clonotype: The antigen is undetermined.

V gave up 3 bases and J gave up 1 base, with 12 bases separating them. This CDR3 is built from 16 residues. The sequence was obtained from a boy under two years old who had a stem cell transplant for Wiskott-Aldrich syndrome, so the T cells may come from the graft donor. The chain joins TRBV12-3 or TRBV12-4 to TRBJ2-2; no firm D call. The material sequenced was PBMCs, mostly from graft donor cells, taken 360 days after TCRalphabeta/CD19-depleted stem cell transplant. The CDR3 sequence is CASSFKLPGNTGELFF. CDR3 sequence (DNA): TGTGCCAGCAGTTTTAAACTCCCAGGGAACACCGGGGAGCTGTTTTTT.